These 22 T cell receptor beta chains were all obtained from the same sample, sequenced in a study of T cell changes during pregnancy in multiple sclerosis. Libraries were prepared by immunoSEQ multiplex PCR; TCRdb keeps only in-frame clonotypes and omits some of them. The sample lists some 38,000 clones, 88% occurring once. The specimen was CD8+ T cells from peripheral blood mononuclear cells, collected in the third trimester of pregnancy. Receptor source: a female donor with multiple sclerosis, enrolled in a pregnancy study.

The rearrangement joins TRBV5-1 to TRBJ1-2; TRBD1 agrees at 9 bases. Germline assignment: CDR1 SGHRS and CDR2 YFSETQ. Unmatched junction bases numbered 10, after V lost 4 bases and J lost 9 bases. CDR3 length: 14 residues. CDR3 DNA: TGCGCCAGCAGCCTGACAGGGGGAAGAAGAAGCTACACCTTC. It is translated as CASSLTGGRRSYTF.

The rearrangement uses TRBV7-9 and TRBJ2-2; weak D call: TRBD2 (6 bases). This CDR3 spans 15 amino acids. The ends were cut back, 4 bases at V and 4 bases at J, with 13 bases in the middle. Germline V gene lookup returns CDR1 SEHNR and CDR2 FQNEAQ (reference sequence). The CDR3 sequence is CASSSRTGVTGELFF. In DNA form, the CDR3 reads TGTGCCAGCAGCTCCCGGACGGGAGTCACCGGGGAGCTGTTTTTT.

V is TRBV27 and J is TRBJ2-6; D is unclear. Germline-derived CDR1 and CDR2 are MNHEY and SMNVEV (reference sequence). With 2 bases removed from V and 1 base from J, the gap between germline ends came to 24 bases. The CDR3 runs 21 residues. CDR3 residues: CASSLIWPRQATSSGANVLTF. CDR3 nucleotides: TGTGCCAGCAGTTTAATCTGGCCTCGGCAGGCGACCTCATCTGGGGCCAACGTCCTGACTTTC.

The chain is built from TRBV7-3 and TRBJ1-1; 10 nucleotides line up with TRBD1. The CDR3 contains 17 residues. Per germline, CDR1 SGHTA and CDR2 FQGTGA. The V gene end was trimmed by 0 bases and the J gene end by 0 bases; junction bases not matched to a gene: 4. CDR3 DNA sequence: TGTGCCAGCAGCTTAACGGGGGACAGGGGTATGAACACTGAAGCTTTCTTT. Translating it yields CASSLTGDRGMNTEAFF.

Details on this clone: A clone one base away is much larger, so this may be a read error. The chain is built from TRBV4-3 and TRBJ2-3; the match to TRBD2 covers 9 bases. Germline V gives CDR1 LGHNA, CDR2 YSLEER. This CDR3 comprises 15 residues. As DNA, the CDR3 is TGCGCCAGCAGCCAAGAGCGCGGGGGGGCAGATGCGCAGTATTTT. Translation: CASSQERGGADAQYF.

The rearrangement uses TRBV7-9 and TRBJ1-1; 11 bases map to TRBD1. V dropped 8 bases and J dropped 11; count of bases not matched to a gene: 16. Germline CDR1 is SEHNR and CDR2 is FQNEAQ (reference sequence). The CDR3 totals 15 residues. This CDR3 reads CASWAWADRGPSAFF. Here the CDR3 DNA reads TGTGCCAGCTGGGCCTGGGCGGACAGGGGGCCGTCGGCTTTCTTT.

In this sample, this clone turned up a few times. The chain recombines TRBV6-5 with TRBJ1-5; tentative D call: TRBD1 (5 bases). Trimming shortened V by 2 bases and J by 9 bases, and 20 bases separated the two germline ends. Germline CDR1 reads MNHEY; CDR2 reads SVGAGI. This CDR3 spans 16 amino acids. CDR3 region: CASSYPNNGGVGPQHF. In nucleotides, the CDR3 is TGTGCCAGCAGTTACCCAAATAACGGGGGGGTAGGGCCCCAGCATTTT.

The CDR3, as DNA: TGTGCCAGCAGCCACCCCCGTGAGAGCGGAGTCTCCTACAATGAGCAGTTCTTC. Protein: CASSHPRESGVSYNEQFF. The chain carries TRBV7-2 and TRBJ2-1, with D possibly being TRBD2 (5 bases). The CDR3 spans 18 residues. V lost 5 bases, J lost 0 bases, and 20 bases lay in between. Per the germline V gene, CDR1 is SGHTA and CDR2 is FQGNSA.

The rearrangement uses TRBV10-2 and TRBJ2-4, with 7 bases aligning to TRBD2. Germline CDR1 is WSHSY and CDR2 is SAAADI. With 6 bases clipped from V and 12 bases from J, the junction kept 11 bases outside the gene matches. The CDR3 runs 13 residues. The CDR3 DNA follows: TGCGCCAGCAGACCGAGGGTTGGCGGGGGTCAGTACTTC. It encodes CASRPRVGGGQYF.

The rearrangement links TRBV30 to TRBJ1-2; D unresolved. This CDR3 comprises 20 residues. The V end lost 0 bases, the J end lost 4 bases, and 30 bases lay between the germline ends. The germline CDR1 and CDR2 sequences are GTSNPN and SVGIG (reference sequence). The CDR3 region is CAWSVSLFLVRHLPLYGYTF. The CDR3 DNA sequence: TGTGCCTGGAGTGTTTCTCTATTTCTGGTTCGACACCTCCCACTCTATGGCTACACCTTC.

The chain recombines TRBV4-3 with TRBJ1-1, with D unresolved. The length of the CDR3 is 15 residues. The germline V and J ends were trimmed by 0 bases and 8 bases, with 16 bases remaining between them. Germline values: CDR1 LGHNA, CDR2 YSLEER. The CDR3 here is CASSQDPAGSREAFF. Here the CDR3 DNA reads TGCGCCAGCAGCCAAGACCCCGCGGGTAGCCGCGAAGCTTTCTTT.

By share of the sample, this clone is medium-sized. The chain links TRBV6-1 to TRBJ1-6, with D unresolved. There are 17 residues in the CDR3. Germline values: CDR1 MNHNS, CDR2 SASEGT. Trimming left V 0 bases short and J 2 bases short, with 11 bases between. DNA for the CDR3: TGTGCCAGCAGTGAAGCGCTCAGGCCAGCCTATAATTCACCCCTCCACTTT. Translating it yields CASSEALRPAYNSPLHF.

V gene TRBV27 combines with J gene TRBJ2-7; D may be TRBD1 (5 bases). CDR1 and CDR2 from the germline V gene are MNHEY and SMNVEV (reference sequence). CDR3 length: 14 residues. V dropped 5 bases and J dropped 4 bases, with 15 bases sitting between them. The CDR3 protein is CASSATGPVYEQYF. The CDR3 DNA reads as TGTGCCAGCAGTGCAACAGGTCCCGTATACGAGCAGTACTTC.

The chain employs TRBV4-3 and TRBJ1-2, with 8 bases matching TRBD1. V dropped 4 bases and J dropped 0; count of bases not matched to a gene: 10. Germline CDR1 is LGHNA and CDR2 is YSLEER. The CDR3 sequence is 17 residues long. CDR3 coding DNA: TGCGCCAGCAGCCTCGATAGGGGACAGGCTTCTAACTATGGCTACACCTTC. This encodes CASSLDRGQASNYGYTF.

The V and J genes are TRBV7-9 and TRBJ2-7; the match to TRBD1 covers 8 bases. With V trimmed by 3 bases and J by 6 bases, 4 bases remained unmatched. Germline CDR1 and CDR2: SEHNR and FQNEAQ (reference sequence). This CDR3 comprises 13 residues. The CDR3 loop is CASSFDRGPEQYF. The DNA of the CDR3 is TGTGCCAGCAGCTTCGACAGGGGCCCCGAGCAGTACTTC. The full variable domain, completed using reference TRBV7-9 and TRBJ2-7, is DTGVSQNPRHKITKRGQNVTFRCDPISEHNRLYWYRQTLGQGPEFLTYFQNEAQLEKSRLLSDRFSAERPKGSFSTLEIQRTEQGDSAMYLCASSFDRGPEQYFGPGTRLTVT.

This clone was observed a single time. V gene TRBV7-2 combines with J gene TRBJ2-7; D is unclear. The CDR3 length is 15 residues. V gave up 6 bases and J gave up 0 bases, with 15 bases separating them. CDR1 and CDR2 (germline): SGHTA, FQGNSA. CDR3 nucleotide sequence: TGTGCCAGCAGTAATCGAGGAGATCTCTCCTACGAGCAGTACTTC. It codes for CASSNRGDLSYEQYF.

The chain is built from TRBV29-1 and TRBJ1-1; D call uncertain. Deletions cut 7 bases from V and 6 bases from J, with 9 bases between. In germline, CDR1 is SQVTM, CDR2 ANQGSEA. The CDR3 consists of 10 residues. The CDR3 sequence: CSGGLPEAFF. Written as DNA, the CDR3 is TGCAGCGGCGGGCTGCCTGAAGCTTTCTTT.

This sequence joins TRBV2 and TRBJ1-2; 10 bases fit TRBD1. Germline V gene data show CDR1 as SNHLY and CDR2 as FYNNEI. After removal of 6 bases from V and 6 bases from J, the junction contained 10 bases not matched to a gene. This CDR3 has 15 amino acids. The DNA of the CDR3 is TGTGCCAGCAGAGAGGACAGGGGGAGTTTAAATGGCTACACCTTC. Its protein product is CASREDRGSLNGYTF.

The chain couples TRBV7-2 to TRBJ2-7; 8 bases agree with TRBD1. The trim removed 4 bases at V and 4 bases at J, leaving 3 bases unmatched. The CDR3 is made up of 13 amino acids. Germline V gene data show CDR1 as SGHTA and CDR2 as FQGNSA. CDR3 DNA sequence: TGTGCCAGCAGCTCCCGGGACAGGTACGAGCAGTACTTC. This encodes CASSSRDRYEQYF.

J is TRBJ2-7 and V is TRBV2, with TRBD1 matching 9 bases. The CDR3 is made up of 16 amino acids. V trimming: 2 bases; J trimming: 0 bases; junction bases outside the gene matches: 5. Germline V CDR1 and CDR2: SNHLY, FYNNEI. The CDR3 protein is CASSETAGQGSYEQYF. The CDR3 coding sequence is TGTGCCAGCAGTGAAACGGCGGGACAGGGCTCCTACGAGCAGTACTTC.

The chain is built from TRBV6-6 and TRBJ2-7; TRBD2 matches 8 bases. CDR1 is MNHNY and CDR2 is SVGAGI in the germline V gene (reference sequence). The V gene end was trimmed by 2 bases and the J gene end by 3 bases; junction bases not matched to a gene: 6. The CDR3 covers 15 residues. CDR3 in amino acids: CASSYGPGGYYEQYF. In nucleotides, the CDR3 is TGTGCCAGCAGTTACGGTCCGGGGGGGTACTACGAGCAGTACTTC.

A few counts support this clone. The chain couples TRBV28 to TRBJ2-7, with TRBD1 identical over 10 bases. Germline CDR1 reads MDHEN; CDR2 reads SYDVKM. CDR3 length equals 15 residues. The ends lost 8 bases at V and 4 bases at J; junction bases unmatched: 11. The CDR3 DNA sequence: TGTGCCAGCGCCTACGAGACAGGGGGCGGATACGAGCAGTACTTC. Translating gives CASAYETGGGYEQYF.